The 26 T cell receptor beta chains reported below all come from one sample, sequenced in a study of identical twins. One entry per CDR3 protein results from TCRdb running MiXCR on the 5' RACE reads. In the table there are 450,000 or so distinct CDR3 sequences, 20% to 25% of which are singletons. These data also formed part of another study, on T cells expressing NK-cell markers.

The sequenced material came from CD4+ T cells sorted from blood. The receptor source for this set is a woman under 30 in good health.

Only a few counts were recorded for this clonotype. This chain uses TRBV7-3 with TRBJ1-1, with 7 bases fitting TRBD1. This CDR3 has 14 residues. Germline values: CDR1 SGHTA, CDR2 FQGTGA. V shed 3 bases, J shed 3 bases, and the junction held 4 bases outside the gene matches. CDR3 bases: TGTGCCAGCAGCTTTGCCAGGGGGGACACTGAAGCTTTCTTT. Amino acids: CASSFARGDTEAFF.

V usage is TRBV5-1 and J usage is TRBJ1-5; unclear D gene. There are 14 residues in the CDR3. Germline lookup yields CDR1 SGHRS and CDR2 YFSETQ. Between the trimmed V and J ends, which lost 0 bases and 9 bases, there was a span of 13 bases. The CDR3 bases are TGCGCCAGCAGCTTGGAACTTTACGGGCGGCCCCAGCATTTT. It yields the protein CASSLELYGRPQHF.

The chain employs TRBV15 and TRBJ1-2; D unresolved. The V gene's germline CDR1 is LNHNV and CDR2 YYDKDF (reference sequence). V lost 1 base, J lost 0 bases, and 18 bases lay in between. CDR3 size: 18 residues. The DNA of the CDR3 is TGTGCCACCAGCAGAGGGGTGGTCGGACGAGGGACTAACTATGGCTACACCTTC. Protein: CATSRGVVGRGTNYGYTF.

This chain uses TRBV20-1 with TRBJ2-3; 10 bases fit TRBD2. CDR3 length: 14 amino acids. Germline trimming cut 5 bases from V and 0 bases from J; bases unmatched to any gene: 2. Germline loops: CDR1 DFQATT, CDR2 SNEGSKA (reference sequence). In DNA, the CDR3 is TGCAGTGCTGTGACTAGCGGGAGCACAGATACGCAGTATTTT. This gives the protein CSAVTSGSTDTQYF.

This chain uses TRBV27 with TRBJ2-6, with D possibly matching TRBD1 (5 bases). The V gene lost 9 bases and the J gene lost 0 bases, with 15 bases spanning the gap. This CDR3 contains 16 residues. Germline CDR1 and CDR2: MNHEY and SMNVEV (reference sequence). The CDR3 region is CARALQVRSGANVLTF. The CDR3 DNA is TGTGCCAGAGCACTACAGGTCCGCTCTGGGGCCAACGTCCTGACTTTC.

The V call is TRBV7-2, the J call TRBJ2-1; perhaps TRBD2 as D (6 bases). V was shortened by 5 bases and J by 2 bases, with 19 bases between the two germline ends. CDR3 length: 17 amino acids. CDR1 is SGHTA and CDR2 is FQGNSA in the germline V gene. CDR3 residues: CASSPRPTSFPYNEQFF. DNA of the CDR3: TGTGCCAGCAGCCCCCGACCAACTAGCTTCCCCTACAATGAGCAGTTCTTC.

This clonotype showed up just a few times. This rearrangement joins TRBV4-2 to TRBJ2-7, with D hard to call. The CDR3 has 16 residues. The germline V and J ends were trimmed by 0 bases and 3 bases, with 15 bases remaining between them. Germline V gene data show CDR1 as LGHNA and CDR2 as YNFKEQ. CDR3 residues: CASSQEFSPQLYEQYF. The CDR3 region has the DNA TGTGCCAGCAGCCAAGAGTTCTCCCCGCAACTCTACGAGCAGTACTTC.

This clonotype was recorded a few times. The chain is built from TRBV5-1 and TRBJ2-1, with 10 nucleotides matching TRBD1. CDR1 is SGHRS and CDR2 is YFSETQ in the germline V gene. With V trimmed by 6 bases and J by 4 bases, 4 bases remained unmatched. This CDR3 spans 14 amino acids. The chain's CDR3 is CASKTGGEYNEQFF. CDR3 coding DNA: TGCGCCAGCAAGACAGGGGGCGAATACAATGAGCAGTTCTTC.

This clonotype was seen a handful of times. The chain links TRBV5-6 to TRBJ2-3; D gene ambiguous. V lost 5 bases and J lost 2, with 12 bases in between. The CDR3 has 14 residues. From germline, CDR1 is SGHDT and CDR2 YYEEEE. This CDR3 is CASRLSTYTDTQYF. For the CDR3, the DNA is TGTGCCAGCAGGCTCTCGACCTACACAGATACGCAGTATTTT.

This clonotype was observed many times. The chain recombines TRBV20-1 with TRBJ2-3; TRBD2 matches 7 bases. CDR1 is DFQATT and CDR2 is SNEGSKA in the germline V gene (reference sequence). The CDR3 length is 14 residues. V was pared by 5 bases and J by 0 bases, with 5 bases of the junction left unmatched. The CDR3 DNA follows: TGCAGTGCTGCGGGACTACCAAGCACAGATACGCAGTATTTT. Translating gives CSAAGLPSTDTQYF.

This clonotype was seen ten or more times. This chain links TRBV12-3 or TRBV12-4 with TRBJ2-7; TRBD2 matches 9 bases. V shed 6 bases, J shed 1 base, and the junction held 4 bases outside the gene matches. The CDR3 runs 14 residues. DNA for the CDR3: TGTGCCAGCAGACGGACTAGCGCATCCTACGAGCAGTACTTC. It is translated as CASRRTSASYEQYF.

This clonotype was seen a few times. The gene calls are TRBV20-1 and TRBJ2-7; tentative D call: TRBD2 (6 bases). Trimming stripped 3 bases from V and 4 bases from J, with 13 bases between. The CDR3 has 13 residues. Germline V gene data show CDR1 as DFQATT and CDR2 as SNEGSKA (reference sequence). The CDR3: CSASYGGGYEQYF. The CDR3 nucleotides are TGCAGTGCTAGTTACGGGGGAGGATACGAGCAGTACTTC.

The V call is TRBV20-1, the J call TRBJ2-7; 11 bases align to TRBD1. This CDR3 region has 16 residues. The V and J ends lost 1 base and 7 bases, in that order; junction bases with no gene match: 12. The germline V gene encodes CDR1 DFQATT and CDR2 SNEGSKA (reference sequence). The CDR3 DNA sequence: TGCAGTGCTAGAGGAGTTCCGGGACAGGGGGTTGCGGAGCAGTACTTC. This sequence encodes CSARGVPGQGVAEQYF.

There are a few counts of this clonotype. V and J are TRBV2 and TRBJ1-2; no clear D. Trimming removed 8 bases from V and 2 bases from J, with 9 bases in between. This CDR3 is 12 amino acids long. Germline V lookup: CDR1 SNHLY, CDR2 FYNNEI. The CDR3 bases are TGTGCCAGCGAGAGAAACAACTATGGCTACACCTTC. Its translation is CASERNNYGYTF. The full variable domain, its missing parts supplied by reference TRBV2 and TRBJ1-2, is EPEVTQTPSHQVTQMGQEVILRCVPISNHLYFYWYRQILGQKVEFLVSFYNNEISEKSEIFDDQFSVERPDGSNFTLKIRSTKLEDSAMYFCASERNNYGYTFGSGTRLTVV.

This clonotype has ten or more counts. This chain uses TRBV12-3 or TRBV12-4 with TRBJ1-1; tentative D call: TRBD1 (5 bases). V was shortened by 3 bases and J by 7 bases, with 12 bases between the two germline ends. The CDR3 contains 13 residues. CDR3 region: CASSFTFQGEAFF. CDR3 DNA: TGTGCCAGCAGTTTTACGTTCCAGGGTGAAGCTTTCTTT.

The chain recombines TRBV5-1 with TRBJ2-1; TRBD1 aligns across 9 bases. Trimming removed 4 bases from V and 7 bases from J; junction bases left unmatched: 9. The germline V gene has CDR1 SGHRS and CDR2 YFSETQ. This CDR3 is built from 15 residues. The CDR3 reads CASSPDRGTGNEQFF. In DNA form, the CDR3 reads TGCGCCAGCAGCCCCGACAGGGGGACGGGAAATGAGCAGTTCTTC.

This clonotype appeared a few times. The rearrangement joins TRBV15 to TRBJ2-1; 9 bases fit TRBD2. The germline CDR1 and CDR2 sequences are LNHNV and YYDKDF (reference sequence). This CDR3 spans 15 amino acids. The V segment lost 0 bases and the J segment 7 bases; nucleotides outside the gene matches: 4. CDR3 residues: CATSRDGLASNEQFF. In DNA, the CDR3 is TGTGCCACCAGCAGAGATGGACTAGCGAGTAATGAGCAGTTCTTC.

This chain uses TRBV12-3 or TRBV12-4 with TRBJ2-4; TRBD2 matches at 7 bases. V was pared by 5 bases and J by 2 bases, with 15 bases of the junction left unmatched. This CDR3 has 18 amino acids. This chain's CDR3 is CASSPLPGLVATKNIQYF. The CDR3 DNA sequence: TGTGCCAGCAGTCCCCTCCCTGGACTAGTCGCGACCAAAAACATTCAGTACTTC.

This clonotype was recorded a few times. The chain links TRBV29-1 to TRBJ2-6; possibly TRBD1 for D (5 bases). Trimming shortened V by 7 bases and J by 4 bases, and 11 bases separated the two germline ends. CDR1 is SQVTM and CDR2 is ANQGSEA in the germline V gene. The CDR3 sequence is 13 residues long. CDR3: CSAQGTGANVLTF. The DNA of the CDR3 is TGCAGCGCTCAGGGTACGGGGGCCAACGTCCTGACTTTC. The entire variable domain, with the rest obtained from reference TRBV29-1 and TRBJ2-6, is as follows: SAVISQKPSRDICQRGTSLTIQCQVDSQVTMMFWYRQQPGQSLTLIATANQGSEATYESGFVIDKFPISRPNLTFSTLTVSNMSPEDSSIYLCSAQGTGANVLTFGAGSRLTVL.

This clonotype was detected only a few times. J is TRBJ1-5 and V is TRBV15, with unresolved D. The V gene lost 1 base and the J gene lost 4 bases, with 8 bases spanning the gap. Germline V CDR1 and CDR2: LNHNV, YYDKDF (reference sequence). The CDR3 sequence is 14 residues long. CDR3 sequence (DNA): TGTGCCACCAGCAGAGTTGCCTTAAATCAGCCCCAGCATTTT. As protein: CATSRVALNQPQHF. The full variable domain, with the rest looked up from reference TRBV15 and TRBJ1-5, is DAMVIQNPRYQVTQFGKPVTLSCSQTLNHNVMYWYQQKSSQAPKLLFHYYDKDFNNEADTPDNFQSRRPNTSFCFLDIRSPGLGDTAMYLCATSRVALNQPQHFGDGTRLSIL.

This clonotype was seen only a few times. The rearrangement uses TRBV5-6 and TRBJ1-1; D gene uncertain. Germline CDR1 SGHDT, CDR2 YYEEEE. Trimming cost V 0 bases and J 2 bases, with 14 bases left between them. The length of the CDR3 is 16 residues. CDR3 in amino acids: CASSLGFRNHNTEAFF. The CDR3 coding sequence is TGTGCCAGCAGCTTGGGATTTCGGAACCATAACACTGAAGCTTTCTTT. The whole variable domain, remainder taken from reference TRBV5-6 and TRBJ1-1, is DAGVTQSPTHLIKTRGQQVTLRCSPKSGHDTVSWYQQALGQGPQFIFQYYEEEERQRGNFPDRFSGHQFPNYSSELNVNALLLGDSALYLCASSLGFRNHNTEAFFGQGTRLTVV.

CDR3 protein: CASSETPSWAGEKETQYF. The CDR3 coding sequence is TGTGCCAGCAGTGAAACCCCGTCGTGGGCAGGGGAAAAGGAGACCCAGTACTTC. The chain joins TRBV12-3 or TRBV12-4 to TRBJ2-5; maybe TRBD1 (6 bases). The CDR3 contains 18 residues. V lost 5 bases to trimming and J lost 5 bases, with 27 bases between them.

V usage is TRBV6-1 and J usage is TRBJ2-7; TRBD1 is a possible D gene (6 bases). Germline V gene sequence: CDR1 MNHNS, CDR2 SASEGT. V lost 1 base and J 11 bases, leaving 12 bases between the germline ends. This CDR3 contains 12 residues. The CDR3 loop is CASSEVGGSKYF. As DNA, the CDR3 is TGTGCCAGCAGTGAAGTAGGGGGTTCGAAGTACTTC.

V usage is TRBV14 and J usage is TRBJ2-7; TRBD1 agrees at 7 bases. Germline trimming cut 4 bases from V and 9 bases from J; bases unmatched to any gene: 6. This CDR3 contains 12 residues. Per the germline V gene, CDR1 is SGHDN and CDR2 is FVKESK. CDR3 sequence: CASSLGRTGQYF. DNA of the CDR3: TGTGCCAGCAGCCTCGGAAGGACAGGGCAGTACTTC.

This clonotype showed up just a few times. The chain carries TRBV9 and TRBJ2-4, with 7 bases identical to TRBD2. This CDR3 comprises 17 residues. From germline, CDR1 is SGDLS and CDR2 YYNGEE. The J segment lost 8 bases and the V segment lost 4 bases, leaving 18 bases of the junction unmatched. CDR3 amino acids: CASSPQVSGGRLDIQYF. CDR3 sequence (DNA): TGTGCCAGCAGCCCCCAAGTGTCGGGAGGAAGGTTGGACATTCAGTACTTC.

This rearrangement joins TRBV10-3 to TRBJ1-4, with D uncertain. The ends were cut back, 4 bases at V and 2 bases at J, with 11 bases in the middle. The CDR3 has 15 residues. Germline V gene data show CDR1 as ENHRY and CDR2 as SYGVKD. The CDR3 region is CAISVEGFTNEKLFF. The CDR3 DNA reads as TGTGCCATCAGTGTAGAAGGCTTTACTAATGAAAAACTGTTTTTT.